This TCR beta chain was obtained from a study of post-analysis software for immune sequencing data. Study-wide context: Relapsing-remitting, secondary progressive and progressive-relapsing multiple sclerosis courses were included.

The library was made from cDNA and included unique molecular identifiers. Out of roughly 1 to 11 million T cells, roughly 0.5 million cDNA molecules were generated. In TCRdb, the PCR reads were re-called with MiXCR into one record per CDR3 protein. The sample contains a few hundred thousand distinct CDR3 sequences, roughly 30% of which appear only once. Only a few counts were recorded for this clonotype. The antigen remains undetermined. The CDR3 is 15 residues long. Trimming shortened V by 6 bases and J by 0 bases, and 13 bases separated the two germline ends. Germline V CDR1 and CDR2: MNHEY, SVGAGI. Study observations and caveats: A significant reduction in normalized Chao1 diversity was observed in multiple sclerosis patients versus controls. Same-batch samples co-clustered strongly by F measure. Patients used roughly five TRBV segments, including TRBV5-6, TRBV5-1 and TRBV20-1, more often than controls.

The rearrangement links TRBV6-5 to TRBJ2-3; no clear D. The sequenced material came from blood. The receptor was isolated from a girl aged 5-17 years with multiple sclerosis. The DNA for the CDR3 is TGTGCCAGCAGCCACCTGACTGGTAGCACAGATACGCAGTATTTT. Translation: CASSHLTGSTDTQYF.